The source of this T cell receptor beta chain is a study of blood T cells in healthy people across ages. Next came a second PCR, run for about 6 to 11 cycles, which used a sample-barcoded 5' primer along with a J-beta primer mix. Every cDNA molecule bore a tag from a template-switch adaptor containing 12 random nucleotides. TCRdb reprocessed the 5' RACE reads via MiXCR and lists one record per CDR3 protein. This sample yields roughly 680,000 distinct CDR3 sequences, of which over 40% are seen a single time; about 13% belongs to the top ten. After removal of 8 bases from V and 4 bases from J, the junction contained 8 bases not matched to a gene. This CDR3 comprises 14 residues. Germline V lookup: CDR1 SGHTA, CDR2 FQGNSA.

The chain recombines TRBV7-2 with TRBJ1-2; 9 bases align to TRBD1. The material sequenced was blood. This TCR was sampled from a woman older than 75 in good health. The CDR3 is CASPRDREAYGYTF. The CDR3 nucleotides read TGTGCCAGCCCCAGGGACAGGGAAGCCTATGGCTACACCTTC.